These T cell receptor beta chains were read from a single sample in a study of prognosis after radiotherapy for stage I lung cancer. In TCRdb, the multiplex PCR reads were re-called with MiXCR into one record per CDR3 protein. Among 25,000 to 35,000 distinct CDR3 sequences listed, 25% to 40% were seen once. This material consisted of PBMCs, taken before or after stereotactic body radiation therapy (not recorded which). Source of these receptors: a donor over 45 with non-small cell lung cancer. The CDR3 runs from the conserved cysteine through the conserved F or W. The D gene is left open where the match is weak. Only part of the rows carry a size: once, few, many, or a class if the clone is expanded.

v_gene	abundance	d_gene	j_gene	CDR3nt	CDR3aa
TRBV27	many	NA	TRBJ2-1	TGTGCCAGCATTCCCGGACGGGATAGCTCCTACAATGAGCAGTTCTTC	CASIPGRDSSYNEQFF
TRBV7-3	many	NA	TRBJ2-6	TGTGCCAGCAGCCTCGACGGATCTGGGGCCAACGTCCTGACTTTC	CASSLDGSGANVLTF
TRBV4-1	NA	TRBD1	TRBJ1-1	TGCACCAGCAGCGACTCACCGGACAGGGTGAACACTGAAGCTTTCTTT	CTSSDSPDRVNTEAFF
TRBV5-1	many	NA	TRBJ2-2	TGCGCCAGCAGCTTGCGAGGGGCGCTATCCACCGGGGAGCTGTTTTTT	CASSLRGALSTGELFF
TRBV6-1	many	TRBD1	TRBJ2-7	TGTGCCAGCAGTGCGACAGGGGGGAGTTACGAGCAGTACTTC	CASSATGGSYEQYF
TRBV7-2	NA	NA	TRBJ2-3	TGTGCCAGCAGCCCCCTCCGAGGGTTCCGGACAGATACGCAGTATTTT	CASSPLRGFRTDTQYF
TRBV19	many	TRBD2	TRBJ2-5	TGTGCCAGTAGTCGGCGGGAGATTCAAGAGACCCAGTACTTC	CASSRREIQETQYF
TRBV5-6	many	TRBD2	TRBJ2-1	TGTGCCAGCACCGAGACTAGCGGGAAGCCACGGGGGGAGCAGTTCTTC	CASTETSGKPRGEQFF
TRBV2	many	NA	TRBJ1-5	TGTGCCAGCAGTGAGGCCGTCGGTTCTTTTCAGCCCCAGCATTTT	CASSEAVGSFQPQHF
TRBV27	medium-sized	TRBD1	TRBJ1-2	TGTGCCAGCAGTTCTCATTTGACAGGGGGCGACTATGGCTACACCTTC	CASSSHLTGGDYGYTF
TRBV5-1	many	TRBD1	TRBJ2-7	TGCGCCAGCAGCCCTGGGACAGGGGGATACGAGCAGTACTTC	CASSPGTGGYEQYF
TRBV6-5	many	NA	TRBJ1-3	TGTGCCAGCAGTTACCAAGGCTCTGGAAACACCATATATTTT	CASSYQGSGNTIYF
TRBV20-1	many	NA	TRBJ2-7	TGCAGTGCTCTATCGGGTTCTGGCTACGAGCAGTACTTC	CSALSGSGYEQYF
TRBV5-8	NA	NA	TRBJ1-2	TGTGCCAGCAGCTTGTTCCGGGACCGCTATGGCTACACCTTC	CASSLFRDRYGYTF
TRBV5-6	many	NA	TRBJ1-1	TGTGCCAGCAGCCTGGACGGGTTCATGAACACTGAAGCTTTCTTT	CASSLDGFMNTEAFF
TRBV7-8	many	TRBD1	TRBJ1-2	TGTGCCAGCAGCTTAACCGGGACAGGGGGACGCGGCTACACCTTC	CASSLTGTGGRGYTF
TRBV28	many	TRBD1	TRBJ1-2	TGTGCCAGCAGTCTGGGACAGGCCCTCTATGGCTACACCTTC	CASSLGQALYGYTF
TRBV7-8	many	NA	TRBJ2-2	TGTGCCAGCAAAACGCCGGGACCCTCGAACACCGGGGAGCTGTTTTTT	CASKTPGPSNTGELFF
TRBV11-1	many	NA	TRBJ1-1	TGTGCCAGCAGCCTCGGACAGAACACTGAAGCTTTCTTT	CASSLGQNTEAFF
TRBV7-3	many	NA	TRBJ2-1	TGTGCCAGCAGCTCGATGGGTACCGAAGAGCAGTTCTTC	CASSSMGTEEQFF
TRBV13	many	NA	TRBJ2-5	TGTGCCAGCAGCTTCCGACGGATACAAGAGACCCAGTACTTC	CASSFRRIQETQYF
TRBV19	many	NA	TRBJ2-6	TGTGCCAGTAAACCTATTTCTGGGGCCAACGTCCTGACTTTC	CASKPISGANVLTF
TRBV19	NA	NA	TRBJ2-7	TGTGCTAGTAGTATGGTACAGAGGTCCTACGAGCAGTACTTC	CASSMVQRSYEQYF
TRBV12-3/TRBV12-4	NA	TRBD2	TRBJ2-1	TGTGCCAGCAGTTTATTGACTAGCGGAAACAATGAGCAGTTCTTC	CASSLLTSGNNEQFF
TRBV6-1	medium-sized	TRBD1	TRBJ1-2	TGTGCCAGCAACCAACGCCCGGGACAGGGTTGGGGCTACACCTTC	CASNQRPGQGWGYTF
TRBV5-4	few	NA	TRBJ2-5	TGTGCCAGCAGCTCGGGAGCGTGGGAGGAGACCCAGTACTTC	CASSSGAWEETQYF
TRBV7-2	many	TRBD1	TRBJ1-5	TGTGCCAGCAGCCGAGACAGGGTTGGTCAGCCCCAGCATTTT	CASSRDRVGQPQHF
TRBV25-1	many	NA	TRBJ2-4	TGTGCCAGCAGTGAATCAATAGGGAAGGACATTCAGTACTTC	CASSESIGKDIQYF
TRBV12-3/TRBV12-4	many	TRBD2	TRBJ2-2	TGTGCCAGCCGCTCGGGGACTAGCGGGAGGTGGACCGGGGAGCTGTTTTTT	CASRSGTSGRWTGELFF
TRBV6-1	many	TRBD2	TRBJ2-3	TGTGCCAGCAGTGAAAGCCCAGGACTAGCGAAGCAGTATTTT	CASSESPGLAKQYF
TRBV7-3	many	NA	TRBJ2-7	TGTGCCAGCAGCTTAATAGGGGGGAGGGTGCCCTACGAGCAGTACTTC	CASSLIGGRVPYEQYF
TRBV30	many	TRBD2	TRBJ2-1	TGTGCCTGGACTAGCGGGAGGGCCATCAATGAGCAGTTCTTC	CAWTSGRAINEQFF
TRBV7-9	NA	TRBD1	TRBJ2-6	TGTGCCAGCAGCTTAGCAGGGGGCAGAACTGGGGCCAACGTCCTGACTTTC	CASSLAGGRTGANVLTF
TRBV9	many	TRBD2	TRBJ2-1	TGTGCCAGCAGCGAACGAACTAGCGGGGGCTGGAATGAGCAGTTCTTC	CASSERTSGGWNEQFF
TRBV24-1	many	NA	TRBJ2-5	TGTGCCACCAGTGATGTGAAACAGGGTCCAGAGACCCAGTACTTC	CATSDVKQGPETQYF
TRBV5-1	NA	NA	TRBJ1-1	TGCGCCAGCATCTCCGGAGGGGGGGCAGGCACTGAAGCTTTCTTT	CASISGGGAGTEAFF
TRBV5-5	many	NA	TRBJ2-5	TGTGCCAGCAGCTTGGGGGGCGGCCAAGAGACCCAGTACTTC	CASSLGGGQETQYF
TRBV10-3	many	TRBD2	TRBJ2-3	TGTGCCATCAGTGAATATAAGGGCGGGAGTTTGCGAGCTACGCAGTATTTT	CAISEYKGGSLRATQYF
TRBV4-1	many	NA	TRBJ1-1	TGCGCCAGCAGCCATCCAAGGAACACTGAAGCTTTCTTT	CASSHPRNTEAFF
TRBV18	many	NA	TRBJ1-1	TGTGCCAGCTCACCCGGACTGGACACTGAAGCTTTCTTT	CASSPGLDTEAFF
TRBV7-9	NA	NA	TRBJ1-4	TGTGCCAGCAGCCGAGGGGGTGCAACTAATGAAAAACTGTTTTTT	CASSRGGATNEKLFF
TRBV28	NA	NA	TRBJ1-2	TGTGCCAGCAGTTTAATTACGGCTAACCATTGCTACACCTTC	CASSLITANHCYTF
TRBV7-2	few	TRBD2	TRBJ2-3	TGTGCCAGCAGCAAACAATCCGGGACTAGCGCAGATACGCAGTATTTT	CASSKQSGTSADTQYF
TRBV20-1	many	NA	TRBJ2-3	TGCAGTGCTACCCAATCTGGGCCTAGCCAACCAGATACGCAGTATTTT	CSATQSGPSQPDTQYF
TRBV20-1	many	NA	TRBJ2-2	TGCAGTGCTTCAGGGGGGACCGGGGAGCTGTTTTTT	CSASGGTGELFF
TRBV7-7	many	NA	TRBJ2-1	TGTGCTAGCAGCTTATGGGTGGGCTATGAGCAGTTCTTC	CASSLWVGYEQFF
TRBV27	NA	NA	TRBJ2-2	TGTGCCAGCATGAGACTATTTGGGCCCTCGTGCACCGGGGAGCTGTTTTTT	CASMRLFGPSCTGELFF
TRBV27	NA	TRBD1	TRBJ2-7	TGTGCCAACAGTTTCGGGGACAGGGGTAACTCCTACGAGCAGTACTTC	CANSFGDRGNSYEQYF
TRBV6-1	medium-sized	NA	TRBJ2-2	TGTGCCAGCAGTCTCGGACGAGGGAGGACCGGGGAGCTGTTTTTT	CASSLGRGRTGELFF
TRBV29-1	many	NA	TRBJ2-1	TGCAGCGTTGAAGGTGGGGTATACAATGAGCAGTTCTTC	CSVEGGVYNEQFF